This T cell receptor (beta chain) comes out of a study of T cells after yellow fever vaccination. Study-wide background: Fractions containing few cells were prepared with SMART-Seq v4 Ultra Low Input. Findings and caveats of the study: Only a small proportion of the clonotypes turned up in both the CD4 and the CD8 compartments, likely arising from convergent recombination. Sorted repertoires could include abundant contaminating clonotypes from bulk cells.

Universal primer sites and UMIs were introduced during 5'RACE template-switching synthesis of TCR cDNA. Each CDR3 protein gets one entry after TCRdb re-called the 5' RACE reads with MiXCR. The sample has about 340,000 distinct CDR3 sequences, around 13% seen once. V lost 6 bases, J lost 6 bases, and 18 bases lay in between. The CDR3 is 15 residues long. Comments on this clonotype: Antigen unknown.

The receptor's source is a man aged 18 to 35 who received the YFV17D yellow fever vaccine. The chain uses TRBV12-3 or TRBV12-4 and TRBJ2-1, with D perhaps TRBD2 (6 bases). Specimen: CD4+ T cells sorted from PBMCs, collected 15 days after the yellow fever booster vaccination. CDR3 loop: CASSPLGRGGNEQFF. The CDR3 region has the DNA TGTGCCAGCAGCCCACTCGGCCGGGGAGGCAATGAGCAGTTCTTC.